One and the same sample provided the 19 T cell receptor beta chains below, sequenced in a study of cytomegalovirus exposure and HLA in healthy donors. Method: immunoSEQ multiplex PCR; TCRdb's copy keeps in-frame clones and lacks some. The table includes tens of thousands of clones, 93% detected once. The sample consisted of PBMCs. The receptors here all came from a woman in her thirties in good health and CMV-seronegative.

The V and J genes are TRBV2 and TRBJ1-1, with unresolved D. The CDR3 consists of 13 residues. Germline assignment: CDR1 SNHLY and CDR2 FYNNEI. V was clipped by 6 bases and J by 4 bases, with 12 bases between them. For the CDR3, the DNA is TGTGCCAGCAGGCAGGAGGGCAGCACTGAAGCTTTCTTT. Translation gives CASRQEGSTEAFF.

The CDR3 region has the DNA TGTGCCAGCAGTTGGGGACAGGGTCTCATCCAGCCCCAGCATTTT. It translates to CASSWGQGLIQPQHF. The genes are TRBV28 and TRBJ1-5, with 9 bases matching TRBD1. The CDR3 is made up of 15 amino acids. The germline V gene encodes CDR1 MDHEN and CDR2 SYDVKM. Trimming at V came to 4 bases and at J to 7 bases, leaving 8 bases not matched to a gene.

The rearrangement uses TRBV11-2 and TRBJ1-2; D is perhaps TRBD1 (5 bases). Between the trimmed V and J ends, which lost 5 bases and 6 bases, there was a span of 10 bases. The CDR3 covers 12 residues. Germline V gene data show CDR1 as SGHAT and CDR2 as FQNNGV. DNA for the CDR3: TGTGCCAGCAGCAGGGGAGGTAATGGCTACACCTTC. This codes for CASSRGGNGYTF.

The V and J genes are TRBV5-4 and TRBJ1-1, with 7 bases aligning to TRBD1. CDR3 length: 16 residues. Germline V CDR1 and CDR2: SGHNT, YYREEE (reference sequence). Trimming cost V 5 bases and J 6 bases; bases outside gene matches: 16. The CDR3 DNA sequence: TGTGCCAGCAGTTTCGACAGGGTCCTTTCTCGGGCTGAAGCTTTCTTT. Translated: CASSFDRVLSRAEAFF. The complete variable domain, with remaining parts taken from reference TRBV5-4 and TRBJ1-1, reads ETGVTQSPTHLIKTRGQQVTLRCSSQSGHNTVSWYQQALGQGPQFIFQYYREEENGRGNFPPRFSGLQFPNYSSELNVNALELDDSALYLCASSFDRVLSRAEAFFGQGTRLTVV.

V is TRBV6-5 and J is TRBJ1-2; perhaps TRBD1 as D (6 bases). The germline V gene has CDR1 MNHEY and CDR2 SVGAGI. V was trimmed by 6 bases and J by 4 bases, leaving 15 bases between them. CDR3 length: 14 residues. CDR3 nucleotide sequence: TGTGCCAGCAGCCCGGGAAGGGGGATCTATGGCTACACCTTC. Its protein product is CASSPGRGIYGYTF.

The V call is TRBV15, the J call TRBJ1-1, with 7 bases identical to TRBD1. The CDR3 consists of 15 residues. CDR1 and CDR2 from the germline V gene are LNHNV and YYDKDF (reference sequence). V trimming: 3 bases; J trimming: 1 base; junction bases outside the gene matches: 5. Here the CDR3 reads CATSSQRTGNTEAFF. CDR3 sequence (DNA): TGTGCCACCAGCAGCCAAAGGACAGGGAACACTGAAGCTTTCTTT.

This chain joins TRBV4-2 and TRBJ1-1; 8 bases match TRBD1. The CDR3 has 17 residues. Trimming took 0 bases from V and 4 from J; bases not matched to a gene: 10. Germline V gene sequence: CDR1 LGHNA, CDR2 YNFKEQ. The CDR3 DNA follows: TGTGCCAGCAGCCAAGACCTCAGGGGGCCGGACGGCACTGAAGCTTTCTTT. Amino acids: CASSQDLRGPDGTEAFF.

The genes are TRBV30 and TRBJ1-2; 10 nucleotides agree with TRBD1. V lost 5 bases and J lost 4; bases outside the gene matches: 4. The CDR3 extends over 13 amino acids. Germline V gene lookup returns CDR1 GTSNPN and CDR2 SVGIG (reference sequence). DNA for the CDR3: TGTGCCTGGGGGACAGGGGCTGGCTATGGCTACACCTTC. As protein: CAWGTGAGYGYTF.

The V and J genes are TRBV7-2 and TRBJ2-5; the match to TRBD2 covers 12 bases. CDR3 length: 16 residues. The germline V gene has CDR1 SGHTA and CDR2 FQGNSA. V shed 5 bases, J shed 5 bases, and the junction held 9 bases outside the gene matches. The CDR3 sequence is CASSPRASGGAETQYF. The CDR3 DNA sequence: TGTGCCAGCAGCCCCCGTGCTAGCGGGGGGGCGGAGACCCAGTACTTC.

The chain couples TRBV19 to TRBJ2-6; maybe TRBD2 (5 bases). This CDR3 has 15 amino acids. With 5 bases removed from V and 0 bases from J, the gap between germline ends came to 8 bases. The V gene's germline CDR1 is LNHDA and CDR2 SQIVND (reference sequence). CDR3 loop: CASSPEVSGANVLTF. The CDR3 DNA is TGTGCCAGTAGTCCGGAGGTCTCTGGGGCCAACGTCCTGACTTTC.

The rearrangement uses TRBV2 and TRBJ2-3, with D possibly matching TRBD1 (6 bases). The CDR3 runs 15 residues. Germline CDR1 is SNHLY and CDR2 is FYNNEI. V was trimmed by 3 bases and J by 3 bases, leaving 13 bases between them. CDR3 amino acids: CASSEGRGGTDTQYF. In DNA, the CDR3 is TGTGCCAGCAGTGAGGGCAGGGGTGGGACAGATACGCAGTATTTT.

The chain employs TRBV7-3 and TRBJ2-7; D is unresolved. The germline V and J ends were trimmed by 3 bases and 2 bases, with 11 bases remaining between them. The CDR3 is 14 amino acids. Germline loops: CDR1 SGHTA, CDR2 FQGTGA. Here the CDR3 reads CASSFPRRPYEQYF. In DNA, the CDR3 is TGTGCCAGCAGCTTCCCGCGTCGTCCCTACGAGCAGTACTTC.

V usage is TRBV29-1 and J usage is TRBJ2-1; TRBD2 aligns across 16 bases. The CDR3 consists of 17 residues. The V gene end was trimmed by 6 bases and the J gene end by 3 bases; junction bases not matched to a gene: 8. The germline V gene has CDR1 SQVTM and CDR2 ANQGSEA. The CDR3 region is CSVTMGLAGGFYNEQFF. DNA of the CDR3: TGCAGCGTCACTATGGGACTAGCGGGAGGGTTCTACAATGAGCAGTTCTTC.

This chain uses TRBV5-6 with TRBJ1-2, with 9 bases aligning to TRBD1. V was pared by 8 bases and J by 2 bases, with 7 bases of the junction left unmatched. The CDR3 runs to 14 residues. From germline, CDR1 is SGHDT and CDR2 YYEEEE. CDR3 sequence reads: CASNVGQGNYGYTF. CDR3 DNA sequence: TGTGCCAGTAATGTGGGACAGGGAAACTATGGCTACACCTTC.

This sequence joins TRBV5-6 and TRBJ1-2, with TRBD1 matching over 11 bases. CDR1 is SGHDT and CDR2 is YYEEEE in the germline V gene. The length of the CDR3 is 15 residues. Trimming removed 1 base from V and 8 bases from J; junction bases left unmatched: 7. The CDR3 region has the DNA TGTGCCAGCAGCTTGAAGGACAGGGGGCTGAGAGGCTACACCTTC. Its translation: CASSLKDRGLRGYTF.

To note about this clone: Other DNA sequences in the sample encode the same CDR3. The V and J genes are TRBV5-1 and TRBJ2-1; D is possibly TRBD2 (6 bases). Looked up from germline, CDR1 is SGHRS and CDR2 is YFSETQ. The CDR3 sequence is 15 residues long. V was pared by 0 bases and J by 2 bases, with 9 bases between. The CDR3 loop is CASSLGTGAYNEQFF. CDR3 nucleotides: TGCGCCAGCAGCTTGGGGACGGGGGCCTACAATGAGCAGTTCTTC.

The chain recombines TRBV6-1 with TRBJ1-2, with 7 bases lining up with TRBD1. The CDR3 consists of 15 residues. The ends lost 2 bases at V and 2 bases at J; junction bases unmatched: 5. CDR1 and CDR2 (germline): MNHNS, SASEGT. In nucleotides, the CDR3 is TGTGCCAGCAGTGAACACCGGGACAGCAACTATGGCTACACCTTC. Translated, it gives CASSEHRDSNYGYTF.

The table lists this clone with a count of one. The rearrangement uses TRBV9 and TRBJ2-3, with 8 bases identical to TRBD2. Germline assignment: CDR1 SGDLS and CDR2 YYNGEE. J gave up 3 bases and V 4 bases, and 10 bases lay outside the gene matches. CDR3 size: 16 residues. The CDR3, as DNA: TGTGCCAGCAGCAAAACCGGGACTAGGGGGACAGATACGCAGTATTTT. Translation: CASSKTGTRGTDTQYF.

This rearrangement joins TRBV2 to TRBJ2-1; D is perhaps TRBD2 (5 bases). V lost 8 bases and J 4 bases, leaving 18 bases between the germline ends. The CDR3 consists of 15 residues. Germline V gene lookup returns CDR1 SNHLY and CDR2 FYNNEI. CDR3 in DNA: TGTGCCAGCCTTACCCGGGGAAAGGAATACAATGAGCAGTTCTTC. Amino acid sequence: CASLTRGKEYNEQFF.